These 17 T cell receptor beta chains were all obtained from the same sample, sequenced in a study of early T cells in non-severe SARS-CoV-2 infection. TCRdb re-derived calls from the 5' RACE reads in MiXCR, one entry per CDR3 protein. The sample gives 62,000 or so distinct CDR3 sequences, roughly a tenth of which show up once; 1.2% is in the top ten. The source material was whole blood. These receptors were taken from an adult who was a healthcare worker with PCR-confirmed SARS-CoV-2 infection or an uninfected control (not recorded which).

At least ten counts were recorded for this clonotype. This chain links TRBV9 with TRBJ2-1, with 13 bases aligning to TRBD2. V was pared by 0 bases and J by 0 bases, with 9 bases of the junction left unmatched. CDR1 is SGDLS, CDR2 YYNGEE, per germline. This CDR3 has 20 residues. CDR3 sequence reads: CASSVGIGLAGESSYNEQFF. CDR3 nucleotides: TGTGCCAGCAGCGTAGGTATTGGACTAGCGGGAGAGAGCTCCTACAATGAGCAGTTCTTC.

This rearrangement joins TRBV10-3 to TRBJ2-7; possible D gene TRBD2, 6 bases. This CDR3 has 14 amino acids. The ends were cut back, 4 bases at V and 3 bases at J, with 13 bases in the middle. Germline V lookup: CDR1 ENHRY, CDR2 SYGVKD. The CDR3: CAISVGNGGYEQYV. In nucleotides, the CDR3 is TGTGCCATCAGTGTTGGGAACGGGGGCTACGAGCAGTACGTC.

This clonotype was seen only a few times. The chain has TRBV6-6 and TRBJ1-5; D is unresolved. From germline, CDR1 is MNHNY and CDR2 SVGAGI (reference sequence). There are 14 residues in the CDR3. Trimming pared 4 bases from V and 0 bases from J, leaving 7 bases between. The CDR3 DNA reads as TGTGCCAGCAGTTGGGATTATAGCAATCAGCCCCAGCATTTT. Its translation is CASSWDYSNQPQHF.

For this clonotype: At one end, the junction sequence differs from germline, possibly due to a read error. CDR3 nucleotides: TGTACCAGCAGCAACTCAGGAGATTCACCCCTCCACTTT. Amino acid sequence: CTSSNSGDSPLHF. V and J are TRBV5-5 and TRBJ1-6; D remains unclear. The CDR3 extends over 13 amino acids. Germline values: CDR1 SGHKS, CDR2 YYEKEE (reference sequence).

This clonotype was counted ten times or more. V gene TRBV3-1 combines with J gene TRBJ2-1; perhaps TRBD1 as D (6 bases). There are 15 residues in the CDR3. The germline V gene has CDR1 LGHDT and CDR2 YNNKEL (reference sequence). Trimming cost V 1 base and J 5 bases, with 12 bases left between them. In DNA form, the CDR3 reads TGTGCCAGCAGCCAAGCAGGGGTGGTTAACAATGAGCAGTTCTTC. Residues: CASSQAGVVNNEQFF.

This clonotype appeared a few times. The CDR3 protein is CASSNGLEADVLAKNIQYF. For the CDR3, the DNA is TGTGCCAGCAGCAATGGACTGGAGGCGGACGTACTAGCCAAAAACATTCAGTACTTC. The chain couples TRBV13 to TRBJ2-4, with D possibly matching TRBD2 (5 bases). Germline loops: CDR1 PRHDT, CDR2 FYEKMQ (reference sequence). The CDR3 is 19 residues long. The ends were cut back, 5 bases at V and 0 bases at J, with 23 bases in the middle. The complete variable domain, with remaining parts taken from reference TRBV13 and TRBJ2-4, reads AAGVIQSPRHLIKEKRETATLKCYPIPRHDTVYWYQQGPGQDPQFLISFYEKMQSDKGSIPDRFSAQQFSDYHSELNMSSLELGDSALYFCASSNGLEADVLAKNIQYFGAGTRLSVL.

The chain combines TRBV28 with TRBJ2-1, with TRBD2 as a possible D gene (6 bases). The V end was cut by 1 base, the J end by 3 bases, with 13 bases between. Looked up from germline, CDR1 is MDHEN and CDR2 is SYDVKM. CDR3 size: 16 residues. CDR3 loop: CASSLYSAGNYNEQFF. CDR3 sequence (DNA): TGTGCCAGCAGTTTATATTCGGCGGGGAACTACAATGAGCAGTTCTTC.

In this sample, this clonotype turned up a few times. V gene TRBV21-1 combines with J gene TRBJ2-7; the table's D call TRBD1 went unverified against the DNA. TRBV21-1 is an annotated pseudogene. There are 14 residues in the CDR3. CDR3 in DNA: TGTGCCAGCAGCACTCAGGGTGGTCGCGACGAGCAGTACGTC. It translates to CASSTQGGRDEQYV.

This clonotype appeared many times. V gene TRBV20-1 combines with J gene TRBJ1-5; maybe TRBD1 (5 bases). V was trimmed by 3 bases and J by 6 bases, leaving 18 bases between them. Germline assignment: CDR1 DFQATT and CDR2 SNEGSKA (reference sequence). The CDR3 length is 15 residues. CDR3 in DNA: TGCAGTGCTAGTCCTACCGGAAGGGGAGTTCAGCCCCAGCATTTT. Its protein is CSASPTGRGVQPQHF.

This clonotype has only a few counts. The V gene is TRBV21-1, the J gene TRBJ1-2; whether TRBD1, the table's D call, matches the DNA was not checked. TRBV21-1 is a pseudogene. The CDR3 consists of 14 residues. CDR3 bases: TGTGCCAGCAGCAAAACCGGGACGGTCTATGGCTACACCTTC. Its protein product is CASSKTGTVYGYTF.

This chain connects TRBV5-1 to TRBJ2-5; D gene uncertain. The CDR3 sequence is 15 residues long. V dropped 0 bases and J dropped 5 bases, with 14 bases sitting between them. Germline-derived CDR1 and CDR2 are SGHRS and YFSETQ. The CDR3 DNA reads as TGCGCCAGCAGCTTGGGGTTGGCCTCGACGGAGACCCAGTACTTC. This gives the protein CASSLGLASTETQYF.

This clonotype was detected only a few times. The J gene is TRBJ2-1, the V gene TRBV5-4; D unclear. V lost 2 bases, J lost 8 bases, and 8 bases lay in between. Germline CDR1 and CDR2: SGHNT and YYREEE (reference sequence). The CDR3 runs 12 residues. The CDR3 protein is CASSFQPYEQFF. CDR3 bases: TGTGCCAGCAGCTTCCAGCCCTATGAGCAGTTCTTC. The full variable domain, completed using reference TRBV5-4 and TRBJ2-1, is ETGVTQSPTHLIKTRGQQVTLRCSSQSGHNTVSWYQQALGQGPQFIFQYYREEENGRGNFPPRFSGLQFPNYSSELNVNALELDDSALYLCASSFQPYEQFFGPGTRLTVL.

J is TRBJ2-5 and V is TRBV12-3 or TRBV12-4, with D uncertain. CDR3 length equals 13 residues. With 5 bases removed from V and 9 bases from J, the gap between germline ends came to 16 bases. CDR3 protein: CASSPRLTSAQYF. In DNA, the CDR3 is TGTGCCAGCAGTCCCCGACTCACCTCGGCCCAGTACTTC.

The chain recombines TRBV3-1 with TRBJ2-5; tentative D call: TRBD1 (6 bases). CDR1 LGHDT and CDR2 YNNKEL come from the germline V gene (reference sequence). V was clipped by 0 bases and J by 5 bases, with 16 bases between them. The CDR3 is made up of 16 amino acids. Here the CDR3 reads CASSQDRGSSMETQYF. CDR3 in DNA: TGTGCCAGCAGCCAAGACAGGGGTTCTAGTATGGAGACCCAGTACTTC.

This clonotype has at least ten counts. The chain carries TRBV6-1 and TRBJ2-3; 8 positions agree with TRBD2. The CDR3 is 14 amino acids. Trimming at V came to 8 bases and at J to 7 bases, leaving 11 bases not matched to a gene. Germline CDR1 is MNHNS and CDR2 is SASEGT. The CDR3 here is CASQEITSGHTQYF. The CDR3 DNA is TGTGCCAGCCAAGAGATTACTAGCGGCCATACGCAGTATTTT.

In this sample, this clonotype turned up many times. The chain is built from TRBV6-2 or TRBV6-3 and TRBJ1-5, with TRBD1 matching over 7 bases. CDR3 size: 14 residues. CDR1 is MNHEY, CDR2 SVGEGT, per germline. V lost 6 bases and J lost 6; bases outside the gene matches: 8. CDR3 DNA: TGTGCCAGCAGCCCTACAGGGGCGCGTCAGCCCCAGCATTTT. Translating gives CASSPTGARQPQHF.

This clonotype is medium-sized. The rearrangement uses TRBV2 and TRBJ2-1; 10 positions agree with TRBD1. The CDR3 is 14 residues long. Germline V gene sequence: CDR1 SNHLY, CDR2 FYNNEI. After removal of 6 bases from V and 12 bases from J, the junction contained 11 bases not matched to a gene. The CDR3 sequence is CASRDRGQGSRQFF. CDR3 nucleotide sequence: TGTGCCAGCAGGGACCGGGGACAGGGGTCCCGGCAGTTCTTC.